Included here is one T cell receptor (beta chain) sequence, with context. Participant age was roughly 18 to 95 years, and participants resided in roughly 25 US areas. Contact with a PCR-confirmed or clinician-diagnosed COVID-19 case occurred within 2 weeks of entry. TCRdb's table, derived via immunoSEQ multiplex PCR, lists solely in-frame clones and lacks some. The sample contains roughly 150,000 clones, around 80% of which appear only once. The data originate from a study of blood T cell repertoires in COVID-19. Study at large: Sites across the United States, Italy and Spain contributed samples from acute and convalescent COVID-19. PBMCs, B-cell-depleted T cells, or T cells were the source of the cDNA or gDNA that made up the material.

This sequence was found in a man in his 70s who had been exposed to COVID-19. Sequenced material: PBMCs or T cells enriched from blood (not recorded which).

In DNA, the CDR3 is TGTGCCTCCCCTGGTAGGGGGGGGACTGAAGCTTTCTTT. Translating it yields CASPGRGGTEAFF. The chain joins TRBV30 to TRBJ1-1; perhaps TRBD1 as D (6 bases). The CDR3 runs to 13 residues. Trimming stripped 7 bases from V and 5 bases from J, with 17 bases between. CDR1 is GTSNPN, CDR2 SVGIG, per germline (reference sequence).